These 31 T cell receptor beta chains were sequenced from one sample in a study of blood T cell repertoires in COVID-19. Profiled with immunoSEQ multiplex PCR; TCRdb holds only in-frame clones, not every one. The sample lists some 13,000 clones; over 70% were seen once. What was sequenced was peripheral blood. The receptors were sampled from a human donor in a cohort sampled during active COVID-19.

This clone is termed large (0.1 to 1%). The same CDR3 also results from other DNA sequences found in this sample. The chain links TRBV29-1 to TRBJ1-6, with D possibly TRBD1 on 6 matching bases. This CDR3 contains 12 residues. Germline CDR1 reads SQVTM; CDR2 reads ANQGSEA. The ends were cut back, 4 bases at V and 7 bases at J, with 8 bases in the middle. CDR3 in amino acids: CSVGGGNSPLHF. CDR3 nucleotides: TGCAGCGTTGGGGGGGGCAATTCACCCCTCCACTTT.

The gene calls are TRBV7-2 and TRBJ1-1, with D maybe TRBD1 (6 bases). The V end lost 3 bases, the J end lost 5 bases, and 19 bases lay between the germline ends. This CDR3 is built from 16 residues. The germline V gene encodes CDR1 SGHTA and CDR2 FQGNSA. CDR3 nucleotide sequence: TGTGCCAGCAGCTTCCTGAGGGGGATCGTAGGAACTGAAGCTTTCTTT. This sequence encodes CASSFLRGIVGTEAFF.

This chain joins TRBV18 and TRBJ2-2, with a weak D call TRBD2 (6 bases). Per germline, CDR1 KGHSH and CDR2 LQKENI. This CDR3 has 14 amino acids. The V and J ends lost 4 bases and 7 bases respectively, with 13 bases between them. CDR3 in amino acids: CASSRTKEGGELFF. The CDR3 nucleotides read TGTGCCAGCTCACGGACTAAAGAGGGCGGGGAGCTGTTTTTT.

V gene TRBV27 combines with J gene TRBJ2-5, with TRBD1 identical over 11 bases. The CDR3 extends over 16 amino acids. Germline V gene lookup returns CDR1 MNHEY and CDR2 SMNVEV (reference sequence). Trimming cost V 5 bases and J 1 base; bases outside gene matches: 6. CDR3 sequence reads: CASSLFGTGGQETQYF. The CDR3 DNA reads as TGTGCCAGCAGTCTATTCGGGACAGGGGGCCAAGAGACCCAGTACTTC.

The V call is TRBV18, the J call TRBJ1-1; a weak D match, TRBD1 (6 bases). The CDR3 is made up of 14 amino acids. V lost 6 bases and J lost 0, with 11 bases in between. Germline CDR1 and CDR2: KGHSH and LQKENI. DNA of the CDR3: TGTGCCAGCTCTCAGGGGTGGCTGAACACTGAAGCTTTCTTT. Translated: CASSQGWLNTEAFF.

The chain couples TRBV7-2 to TRBJ1-3; no reliable D call. Trimming cost V 5 bases and J 2 bases, with 16 bases left between them. The V gene's germline CDR1 is SGHTA and CDR2 FQGNSA. This CDR3 spans 16 amino acids. The DNA of the CDR3 is TGTGCCAGCAGCCCCCGTCAGGCAATGGCTGGAAACACCATATATTTT. Protein product: CASSPRQAMAGNTIYF.

This chain uses TRBV4-3 with TRBJ1-2, with D perhaps matching TRBD1 (5 bases). V lost 0 bases, J lost 5 bases, and 10 bases lay in between. The CDR3 is 14 amino acids. The germline V gene encodes CDR1 LGHNA and CDR2 YSLEER. The CDR3 loop is CASSQDLAGYGYTF. The CDR3 bases are TGCGCCAGCAGCCAAGATTTGGCAGGGTATGGCTACACCTTC.

V and J are TRBV20-1 and TRBJ1-5, with 8 bases identical to TRBD1. The CDR3 is 15 amino acids. V shed 3 bases, J shed 6 bases, and the junction held 10 bases outside the gene matches. Germline values: CDR1 DFQATT, CDR2 SNEGSKA (reference sequence). The chain's CDR3 is CSASGAGGGSQPQHF. CDR3 sequence (DNA): TGCAGTGCTAGTGGGGCAGGGGGCGGGAGTCAGCCCCAGCATTTT.

V usage is TRBV7-3 and J usage is TRBJ2-3, with D maybe TRBD2 (6 bases). The ends were cut back, 8 bases at V and 1 base at J, with 13 bases in the middle. This CDR3 contains 14 residues. Germline lookup yields CDR1 SGHTA and CDR2 FQGTGA. CDR3 DNA sequence: TGTGCCAGCGCAACGGGGGTCGGCACAGATACGCAGTATTTT. Translation gives CASATGVGTDTQYF.

The chain carries TRBV5-4 and TRBJ2-1, with 7 positions matching TRBD1. V gave up 4 bases and J gave up 4 bases; unmatched junction bases: 2. Germline loops: CDR1 SGHNT, CDR2 YYREEE (reference sequence). The CDR3 spans 13 residues. CDR3 amino acids: CASSKTGYNEQFF. Written as DNA, the CDR3 is TGTGCCAGCAGCAAGACAGGGTACAATGAGCAGTTCTTC. Complete variable domain (other parts from reference TRBV5-4 and TRBJ2-1): ETGVTQSPTHLIKTRGQQVTLRCSSQSGHNTVSWYQQALGQGPQFIFQYYREEENGRGNFPPRFSGLQFPNYSSELNVNALELDDSALYLCASSKTGYNEQFFGPGTRLTVL.

The chain is built from TRBV6-5 and TRBJ1-5, with 10 bases fitting TRBD1. After removal of 6 bases from V and 12 bases from J, the junction contained 8 bases not matched to a gene. CDR1 MNHEY and CDR2 SVGAGI come from the germline V gene. The CDR3 runs to 13 residues. CDR3 nucleotides: TGTGCCAGCAGGTCCCAGGGACAGGGGTACCAGCATTTT. This gives the protein CASRSQGQGYQHF.

This chain connects TRBV28 to TRBJ2-3; TRBD2 is a possible D gene (10 bases). Germline-derived CDR1 and CDR2 are MDHEN and SYDVKM. The CDR3 sequence is 17 residues long. With 7 bases removed from V and 3 bases from J, the gap between germline ends came to 23 bases. Here the CDR3 DNA reads TGTGCCAGCATTACAGGGGGCGCAGCGGGAGGGACAGATACGCAGTATTTT. Protein product: CASITGGAAGGTDTQYF.

The rearrangement joins TRBV14 to TRBJ2-1; 9 nucleotides line up with TRBD2. The CDR3 sequence is 14 residues long. CDR1 and CDR2 from the germline V gene are SGHDN and FVKESK. J was trimmed by 7 bases and V by 7 bases; bases with no gene match: 8. The CDR3 coding sequence is TGTGCCAGCAAATACCTTAGCGGGGGTAATGAGCAGTTCTTC. Its protein is CASKYLSGGNEQFF.

The rearrangement uses TRBV5-1 and TRBJ2-7; D remains ambiguous. With 0 bases removed from V and 3 bases from J, the gap between germline ends came to 10 bases. CDR3 length: 14 residues. In germline, CDR1 is SGHRS, CDR2 YFSETQ. The chain's CDR3 is CASSLVSVNYEQYF. DNA for the CDR3: TGCGCCAGCAGCTTGGTGTCAGTTAACTACGAGCAGTACTTC.

This clone was recorded a few times. This chain joins TRBV5-6 and TRBJ2-2; tentatively, D is TRBD2 (6 bases). Trimming took 6 bases from V and 7 from J, leaving 10 bases between them. This CDR3 is 12 amino acids long. Germline CDR1 SGHDT, CDR2 YYEEEE. For the CDR3, the DNA is TGTGCCAGCACCGTCGGGAGCGGGGAGCTGTTTTTT. It translates to CASTVGSGELFF.

V and J are TRBV24-1 and TRBJ2-3; the match to TRBD1 covers 8 bases. Trimming took 4 bases from V and 6 from J; bases not matched to a gene: 11. The length of the CDR3 is 16 residues. Germline V gene sequence: CDR1 KGHDR, CDR2 SFDVKD. CDR3 in DNA: TGTGCCACCAGTGACTCAACCGCAGGGGGCGAGGATACGCAGTATTTT. Translated, it gives CATSDSTAGGEDTQYF.

This clone has a handful of counts. The V call is TRBV13, the J call TRBJ2-1; 8 bases match TRBD2. V was pared by 1 base and J by 8 bases, with 10 bases of the junction left unmatched. Germline CDR1 is PRHDT and CDR2 is FYEKMQ (reference sequence). CDR3 size: 16 residues. The CDR3 region is CASSLVRAGVTDEQFF. In nucleotides, the CDR3 is TGTGCCAGCAGCTTAGTTCGAGCGGGAGTTACCGATGAGCAGTTCTTC.

This clone was seen a single time. The chain has TRBV6-1 and TRBJ2-4; D might be TRBD1 (5 bases). Trimming stripped 2 bases from V and 2 bases from J, with 13 bases between. This CDR3 has 16 residues. The germline V gene encodes CDR1 MNHNS and CDR2 SASEGT. The DNA of the CDR3 is TGTGCCAGCAGTGAAAGCTGGGGCATGTCCAAAAACATTCAGTACTTC. This codes for CASSESWGMSKNIQYF.

The V gene is TRBV10-1, the J gene TRBJ2-7; 7 bases map to TRBD2. Trimming cost V 0 bases and J 7 bases; bases outside gene matches: 3. Germline CDR1 is WNHNN and CDR2 is SYGVQD (reference sequence). CDR3 size: 13 residues. CDR3 in amino acids: CASSESRGGEQYF. CDR3 DNA sequence: TGCGCCAGCAGTGAGTCGAGGGGAGGGGAGCAGTACTTC.

Only one count was recorded for this clone. The chain has TRBV7-9 and TRBJ2-1; 8 bases agree with TRBD1. Germline V CDR1 and CDR2: SEHNR, FQNEAQ (reference sequence). The junction had 6 bases not matched to a gene; V was cut back by 2 bases and J by 6 bases. The CDR3 has 15 residues. In DNA form, the CDR3 reads TGTGCCAGCAGCTTACGACAGGGGAGTAGCAATGAGCAGTTCTTC. Protein product: CASSLRQGSSNEQFF. Combining the CDR3 with reference TRBV7-9 and TRBJ2-1 gives the whole variable domain DTGVSQNPRHKITKRGQNVTFRCDPISEHNRLYWYRQTLGQGPEFLTYFQNEAQLEKSRLLSDRFSAERPKGSFSTLEIQRTEQGDSAMYLCASSLRQGSSNEQFFGPGTRLTVL.

The chain employs TRBV18 and TRBJ1-4; D possibly corresponds to TRBD1 (6 bases). Trimming left V 2 bases short and J 5 bases short, with 12 bases between. CDR1 is KGHSH and CDR2 is LQKENI in the germline V gene. The CDR3 sequence is 15 residues long. CDR3 sequence reads: CASSPNGGQNEKLFF. Written as DNA, the CDR3 is TGTGCCAGCTCACCAAATGGGGGCCAGAATGAAAAACTGTTTTTT.

This chain connects TRBV7-3 to TRBJ1-1; weak D call: TRBD1 (5 bases). CDR1 SGHTA and CDR2 FQGTGA come from the germline V gene. V was shortened by 1 base and J by 7 bases, with 7 bases between the two germline ends. The CDR3 covers 12 residues. The CDR3 region is CASSLNRFEAFF. Here the CDR3 DNA reads TGTGCCAGCAGCTTAAACAGGTTTGAAGCTTTCTTT.

This clone is termed medium-sized. The rearrangement joins TRBV20-1 to TRBJ2-2; weak D call: TRBD2 (6 bases). The CDR3 has 17 amino acids. V gave up 3 bases and J gave up 7 bases, with 24 bases separating them. CDR1 DFQATT and CDR2 SNEGSKA come from the germline V gene (reference sequence). DNA of the CDR3: TGCAGTGCTAGTGTACGGGACTCTTCTAGGTCTAGCGGGGAGCTGTTTTTT. This sequence encodes CSASVRDSSRSSGELFF.

V usage is TRBV24-1 and J usage is TRBJ2-2; D may be TRBD2 (7 bases). Germline values: CDR1 KGHDR, CDR2 SFDVKD. The CDR3 is made up of 17 amino acids. Trimming took off 4 bases at V and 2 bases at J, with 16 bases between the two ends. CDR3 amino acids: CATSDAGDYLNTGELFF. The DNA for the CDR3 is TGTGCCACCAGTGACGCAGGGGACTATCTAAACACCGGGGAGCTGTTTTTT.

The V call is TRBV28, the J call TRBJ2-5; unclear D gene. The V gene's germline CDR1 is MDHEN and CDR2 SYDVKM. The CDR3 totals 11 residues. V lost 3 bases and J 3 bases, leaving 2 bases between the germline ends. The CDR3 reads CASSFKETQYF. CDR3 nucleotides: TGTGCCAGCAGTTTTAAAGAGACCCAGTACTTC.

This clone turned up a few times. CDR3 sequence reads: CASSLATGHLYEQYF. CDR3 DNA: TGTGCCAGCAGTTTAGCCACGGGACACCTCTACGAGCAGTACTTC. The V gene is TRBV27, the J gene TRBJ2-7, with D possibly being TRBD1 (6 bases). V gave up 2 bases and J gave up 3 bases, with 14 bases separating them. Germline assignment: CDR1 MNHEY and CDR2 SMNVEV (reference sequence). The CDR3 covers 15 residues.

The chain couples TRBV5-1 to TRBJ2-5, with 9 bases fitting TRBD2. This CDR3 comprises 16 residues. V gave up 0 bases and J gave up 4 bases; unmatched junction bases: 7. Per germline, CDR1 SGHRS and CDR2 YFSETQ. The CDR3 region has the DNA TGCGCCAGCAGCTTGGACGGCGGGAGGGGAGGAGAGACCCAGTACTTC. Translated, it gives CASSLDGGRGGETQYF.

This clone was detected once. This chain links TRBV9 with TRBJ1-6, with D unclear. The germline V and J ends were trimmed by 0 bases and 7 bases, with 11 bases remaining between them. Germline V gives CDR1 SGDLS, CDR2 YYNGEE. This CDR3 has 15 amino acids. CDR3 DNA: TGTGCCAGCAGCGTAGTTAGCAGCGGGAATTCACCCCTCCACTTT. It is translated as CASSVVSSGNSPLHF.

This clone is termed medium-sized. The chain is built from TRBV28 and TRBJ1-2; TRBD1 might be the D (6 bases). This CDR3 has 16 amino acids. V lost 2 bases to trimming and J lost 0 bases, with 13 bases between them. CDR1 and CDR2 from the germline V gene are MDHEN and SYDVKM. The CDR3 sequence is CASSLTWTDANYGYTF. In DNA form, the CDR3 reads TGTGCCAGCAGTTTAACTTGGACAGACGCTAACTATGGCTACACCTTC.

The chain uses TRBV7-2 and TRBJ2-2, with no clear D. This CDR3 has 15 residues. V lost 5 bases and J lost 2, with 12 bases in between. Germline V gives CDR1 SGHTA, CDR2 FQGNSA. CDR3 sequence reads: CASSLGYLNTGELFF. The CDR3 DNA follows: TGTGCCAGCAGCCTCGGGTACCTTAACACCGGGGAGCTGTTTTTT. The full variable domain, in which reference TRBV7-2 and TRBJ2-2 provide the parts outside the CDR3, is GAGVSQSPSNKVTEKGKDVELRCDPISGHTALYWYRQSLGQGLEFLIYFQGNSAPDKSGLPSDRFSAERTGGSVSTLTIQRTQQEDSAVYLCASSLGYLNTGELFFGEGSRLTVL.

V gene TRBV7-6 combines with J gene TRBJ2-7; 8 positions agree with TRBD2. This CDR3 comprises 14 residues. Germline V lookup: CDR1 SGHVS, CDR2 FNYEAQ. Losses at the gene ends were 5 bases for V and 0 bases for J; bases not matched to a gene: 3. CDR3 loop: CASSPLAGSYEQYF. The CDR3 bases are TGTGCCAGCAGCCCGCTAGCGGGCTCCTACGAGCAGTACTTC.